The TCR beta chain described here comes from a study of metastatic and nonmetastatic thyroid tumors (dated by TCRdb to about 2020). Concerning the study at large: For patients with malignant and with benign thyroid disease, the researchers compared repertoires between peripheral blood samples and tumor or nodule tissue samples.

As encoded in the germline V gene, CDR1 is SGHAT while CDR2 is FQNNGV. V is shortened by 0 bases, J by 0 bases, and the region joining them spans 12 bases. The CDR3 spans 17 residues, from the cysteine through the phenylalanine. Here the CDR3 DNA is all that survives: 51 bases in frame from base 1. Overall study outcomes, separate from this receptor: In both blood and tumor samples, malignant tumors were reported to have significantly higher TCR beta diversity than benign nodules.

In this sample, this clone turned up many times. What this receptor recognizes is not known. Base qualities are missing; no much larger clone stands one base away. Before undergoing thyroid surgery, none of the patients had been given any kind of treatment. The study retrospectively analysed patient clinical samples collected from about 2012 to 2019 using T-cell receptor beta sequencing. The method was PCR. Sequencing took place on an Illumina HiSeq 4000. High-throughput sequencing was used to profile the TCR beta-chain CDR3 region of every patient. The published analysis was carried out like this. Drawing on CDR3 differences between clinicopathological groups, the researchers built a classifier meant to tell apart patients with distant-metastatic papillary thyroid cancer. Repertoire diversity was assessed with the Shannon index, and tumor-blood repertoire similarity with the Morisita-Horn index. TCRdb's own reprocessing of the public reads used fastp at Q25 and MiXCR and kept productive beta chains. The V and J calls and clone size are TCRdb's, not the authors'. The sample yields about 16,000 clones; around an eighth were counted once. The ten largest clones represent about 15% of the sample.

This sequence uses TRBV11-2 and TRBJ1-5; matching of 6 bases hints at TRBD1 as the D gene. Sequencing was carried out using tumor tissue. This clonotype was obtained from a female donor with papillary thyroid cancer or a benign thyroid nodule (not recorded which). Some clones in this sample may be carry-over from other donors' samples. The CDR3 protein: CASSLESGRGSNQPQHF. The DNA sequence follows: TGTGCCAGCAGCTTAGAATCCGGCAGGGGTAGCAATCAGCCCCAGCATTTT.